These 29 T cell receptor beta chains came from one sample sequenced in a study of T cell responses to AZD1222 COVID-19 vaccine. TCRdb's table, derived via immunoSEQ multiplex PCR, lists solely in-frame clones and lacks some. The sample comprises about 120,000 clones, approximately 83% of which are singletons, and approximately 8.5% rests with the top ten. This sample comprised peripheral blood, obtained on day 0 of AZD1222 vaccination. The receptors come from an adult in good health.

As to this clone: Other DNA sequences in this specimen translate into the identical CDR3. This chain links TRBV30 with TRBJ1-2; D is undetermined. The V gene's germline CDR1 is GTSNPN and CDR2 SVGIG (reference sequence). Trimming removed 0 bases at V and 2 bases at J, with 10 bases between. The CDR3 sequence is 14 residues long. CDR3 protein: CAWSVLGINYGYTF. In DNA, the CDR3 is TGTGCCTGGAGTGTACTGGGGATCAACTATGGCTACACCTTC.

V usage is TRBV4-2 and J usage is TRBJ2-7, with no clear D. Trimming stripped 1 base from V and 6 bases from J, with 13 bases between. CDR1 is LGHNA, CDR2 YNFKEQ, per germline. This CDR3 is 14 amino acids long. CDR3 nucleotide sequence: TGTGCCAGCAGCCAAGTCTCTGTAGGAGTCGAGCAGTACTTC. Amino acids: CASSQVSVGVEQYF.

The genes are TRBV2 and TRBJ1-1, with D maybe TRBD1 (6 bases). The CDR3 has 13 amino acids. CDR1 SNHLY and CDR2 FYNNEI come from the germline V gene. V lost 8 bases and J lost 0, with 10 bases in between. This chain's CDR3 is CASRRDMNTEAFF. CDR3 sequence (DNA): TGTGCCAGCCGGAGGGACATGAACACTGAAGCTTTCTTT.

The chain has TRBV7-9 and TRBJ2-7, with TRBD1 as a possible D gene (5 bases). The CDR3 length is 15 residues. The germline V gene has CDR1 SEHNR and CDR2 FQNEAQ (reference sequence). With 5 bases removed from V and 3 bases from J, the gap between germline ends came to 17 bases. The chain's CDR3 is CASSRNLGALYEQYF. DNA for the CDR3: TGTGCCAGCAGCCGAAACTTAGGGGCCCTCTACGAGCAGTACTTC.

The chain combines TRBV9 with TRBJ1-3; 9 bases are a match to TRBD1. The V segment lost 1 base and the J segment 3 bases; nucleotides outside the gene matches: 5. Looked up from germline, CDR1 is SGDLS and CDR2 is YYNGEE. The CDR3 is made up of 16 amino acids. As DNA, the CDR3 is TGTGCCAGCAGCGTAAATGGACAGGGGTTTGGAAACACCATATATTTT. This translates into CASSVNGQGFGNTIYF.

This rearrangement joins TRBV5-6 to TRBJ1-1, with unresolved D. Trimming removed 2 bases at V and 3 bases at J, with 11 bases between. Germline CDR1 SGHDT, CDR2 YYEEEE. The CDR3 totals 14 residues. Here the CDR3 reads CASSFDGWYTEAFF. The CDR3, as DNA: TGTGCCAGCAGCTTCGATGGCTGGTACACTGAAGCTTTCTTT.

J is TRBJ2-3 and V is TRBV7-8, with D perhaps given as TRBD1 or TRBD2 (5 bases each). The CDR3 sequence is 17 residues long. V was clipped by 0 bases and J by 2 bases, with 15 bases between them. In germline, CDR1 is SGHVS, CDR2 FQNEAQ. The CDR3 here is CASSLAPGREVTDTQYF. The CDR3 bases are TGTGCCAGCAGCTTAGCTCCGGGACGGGAAGTCACAGATACGCAGTATTTT.

V usage is TRBV2 and J usage is TRBJ2-1; TRBD2 matches 7 bases. Trimming took 4 bases from V and 5 from J; bases not matched to a gene: 11. CDR3 length: 16 residues. Germline V gene data show CDR1 as SNHLY and CDR2 as FYNNEI. The CDR3 DNA reads TGTGCCAGCAGTGGCCTGGCTAGCGGAGCTAACAATGAGCAGTTCTTC. This encodes CASSGLASGANNEQFF. Full variable domain (missing parts from reference TRBV2 and TRBJ2-1): EPEVTQTPSHQVTQMGQEVILRCVPISNHLYFYWYRQILGQKVEFLVSFYNNEISEKSEIFDDQFSVERPDGSNFTLKIRSTKLEDSAMYFCASSGLASGANNEQFFGPGTRLTVL.

The chain couples TRBV12-3 or TRBV12-4 to TRBJ1-1; D unresolved. Between the trimmed V and J ends, which lost 3 bases and 10 bases, there was a span of 9 bases. This CDR3 comprises 11 residues. The DNA of the CDR3 is TGTGCCAGCAGTTTGGCGGTGGGAGCTTTCTTT. Translation gives CASSLAVGAFF.

V gene TRBV20-1 combines with J gene TRBJ2-7; D perhaps matches TRBD1 (5 bases). From germline, CDR1 is DFQATT and CDR2 SNEGSKA (reference sequence). V shed 3 bases and J shed 7 bases, with 10 bases lying between them. The CDR3 extends over 11 amino acids. CDR3 nucleotide sequence: TGCAGTGCTAGTTCAGGGCAGGAGCAGTACTTC. Translating it yields CSASSGQEQYF.

The chain uses TRBV7-9 and TRBJ1-5; 9 bases align to TRBD1. Germline V lookup: CDR1 SEHNR, CDR2 FQNEAQ (reference sequence). The CDR3 consists of 15 residues. V dropped 2 bases and J dropped 6; count of bases not matched to a gene: 5. CDR3 bases: TGTGCCAGCAGCTTATCCTTGGACAGGGGTCAGCCCCAGCATTTT. Protein sequence: CASSLSLDRGQPQHF.

The chain carries TRBV19 and TRBJ1-4; a possible D gene is TRBD1 (5 bases). The CDR3 extends over 15 amino acids. V lost 5 bases and J lost 0, with 10 bases in between. Germline CDR1 and CDR2: LNHDA and SQIVND (reference sequence). This CDR3 is CASSSRQTTNEKLFF. The DNA for the CDR3 is TGTGCCAGTAGTTCCCGACAGACAACTAATGAAAAACTGTTTTTT.

The J gene is TRBJ2-3, the V gene TRBV10-3; D unresolved. V lost 6 bases to trimming and J lost 2 bases, with 6 bases between them. This CDR3 region has 12 residues. Germline-derived CDR1 and CDR2 are ENHRY and SYGVKD. Here the CDR3 DNA reads TGTGCCATCAGCCCTTACACAGATACGCAGTATTTT. The encoded protein is CAISPYTDTQYF.

The gene calls are TRBV6-5 and TRBJ1-5; D is unclear. The CDR3 has 14 amino acids. V lost 0 bases and J 1 base, leaving 4 bases between the germline ends. The V gene's germline CDR1 is MNHEY and CDR2 SVGAGI. CDR3 DNA sequence: TGTGCCAGCAGTTACTCTGCCAGCAATCAGCCCCAGCATTTT. Translating gives CASSYSASNQPQHF.

The V call is TRBV11-3, the J call TRBJ1-3, with D unresolved. This CDR3 has 14 amino acids. With 4 bases removed from V and 0 bases from J, the gap between germline ends came to 7 bases. Per the germline V gene, CDR1 is SGHNT and CDR2 is YENEEA. CDR3: CASSSPGSGNTIYF. The CDR3 coding sequence is TGTGCCAGCAGCTCCCCCGGCTCTGGAAACACCATATATTTT. The full variable domain, rest sourced from reference TRBV11-3 and TRBJ1-3, is EAGVVQSPRYKIIEKKQPVAFWCNPISGHNTLYWYLQNLGQGPELLIRYENEEAVDDSQLPKDRFSAERLKGVDSTLKIQPAELGDSAVYLCASSSPGSGNTIYFGEGSWLTVV.

The rearrangement joins TRBV7-8 to TRBJ2-6; either TRBD1 or TRBD2 may fit D (5 bases each). The CDR3 contains 15 residues. Per germline, CDR1 SGHVS and CDR2 FQNEAQ. Between the trimmed V and J ends, which lost 2 bases and 4 bases, there was a span of 9 bases. As DNA, the CDR3 is TGTGCCAGCAGCTTATGGGGGTCCGGGGCCAACGTCCTGACTTTC. Protein product: CASSLWGSGANVLTF.

The chain couples TRBV11-3 to TRBJ1-3; weak D call: TRBD1 (5 bases). Trimming pared 5 bases from V and 4 bases from J, leaving 9 bases between. Per the germline V gene, CDR1 is SGHNT and CDR2 is YENEEA. The CDR3 runs to 13 residues. CDR3 region: CASSEYRGNTIYF. In DNA, the CDR3 is TGTGCCAGCAGCGAATACAGGGGAAACACCATATATTTT.

The V call is TRBV18, the J call TRBJ1-4; tentatively, D is TRBD1 (6 bases). This CDR3 is built from 16 residues. V shed 1 base and J shed 1 base, with 10 bases lying between them. CDR1 KGHSH and CDR2 LQKENI come from the germline V gene. CDR3 sequence: CASSPRQAGTNEKLFF. For the CDR3, the DNA is TGTGCCAGCTCACCACGACAGGCCGGAACTAATGAAAAACTGTTTTTT. Full variable domain (rest looked up from reference TRBV18 and TRBJ1-4): NAGVMQNPRHLVRRRGQEARLRCSPMKGHSHVYWYRQLPEEGLKFMVYLQKENIIDESGMPKERFSAEFPKEGPSILRIQQVVRGDSAAYFCASSPRQAGTNEKLFFGSGTQLSVL.

The chain is built from TRBV11-3 and TRBJ1-1, with D possibly matching TRBD1 (5 bases). V gave up 2 bases and J gave up 10 bases, with 11 bases separating them. CDR1 SGHNT and CDR2 YENEEA come from the germline V gene. This CDR3 spans 12 amino acids. The CDR3 loop reads CASSLRTGPAFF. CDR3 bases: TGTGCCAGCAGCTTACGGACGGGGCCAGCTTTCTTT.

The rearrangement uses TRBV6-5 and TRBJ1-3; no reliable D call. The CDR3 runs to 14 residues. Per germline, CDR1 MNHEY and CDR2 SVGAGI. V was cut by 6 bases and J by 2 bases, with 11 bases left in between. CDR3 nucleotide sequence: TGTGCCAGCAGGACCTTGGGTACTGGAAACACCATATATTTT. Protein sequence: CASRTLGTGNTIYF.

CDR3 bases: TGTGCCAGCAGTGAACAGGGCCTCTCTGGAAACACCATATATTTT. Its protein product is CASSEQGLSGNTIYF. The chain has TRBV2 and TRBJ1-3; D is possibly TRBD1 (5 bases). Trimming pared 2 bases from V and 0 bases from J, leaving 8 bases between. This CDR3 has 15 amino acids. CDR1 is SNHLY, CDR2 FYNNEI, per germline.

Only one count was recorded for this clone. The rearrangement joins TRBV5-1 to TRBJ1-2; D ambiguous. This CDR3 region has 14 residues. V dropped 2 bases and J dropped 9 bases, with 17 bases sitting between them. Germline assignment: CDR1 SGHRS and CDR2 YFSETQ. DNA for the CDR3: TGCGCCAGCAGCTTTGACTCCTCTTGGTTGAGCTACACCTTC. Protein product: CASSFDSSWLSYTF.

The rearrangement joins TRBV12-5 to TRBJ2-3, with TRBD2 matching 14 bases. V dropped 5 bases and J dropped 3; count of bases not matched to a gene: 7. Germline V gives CDR1 LGHNT, CDR2 FRNRAP. This CDR3 comprises 17 residues. The CDR3 reads CASGTGLAGVGTDTQYF. The CDR3 DNA reads as TGTGCTAGTGGTACGGGACTAGCGGGAGTTGGTACAGATACGCAGTATTTT. The variable domain in full, completed from reference TRBV12-5 and TRBJ2-3, reads DARVTQTPRHKVTEMGQEVTMRCQPILGHNTVFWYRQTMMQGLELLAYFRNRAPLDDSGMPKDRFSAEMPDATLATLKIQPSEPRDSAVYFCASGTGLAGVGTDTQYFGPGTRLTVL.

Worth noting for this clone: One end of the junction is discordant with germline, which a read error may explain. V usage is TRBV9 and J usage is TRBJ2-7, with 12 bases that match TRBD2. Germline V gives CDR1 SGDLS, CDR2 YYNGEE. This CDR3 comprises 21 residues. The CDR3 loop is CASSVATGGDRLAGEPNEQYF. CDR3 in DNA: TGCGCCAGCAGCGTAGCTACGGGGGGGGATAGACTAGCGGGAGAACCTAATGAGCAGTACTTC.

This clone was found a few times. The chain couples TRBV6-6 to TRBJ2-2, with D maybe TRBD2 (7 bases). With 5 bases removed from V and 7 bases from J, the gap between germline ends came to 23 bases. The CDR3 runs to 17 residues. The germline V gene encodes CDR1 MNHNY and CDR2 SVGAGI (reference sequence). CDR3 sequence: CASSPSLWGGHGGELFF. The CDR3 nucleotides are TGTGCCAGCAGTCCCTCCCTGTGGGGGGGGCATGGCGGGGAGCTGTTTTTT.

The chain employs TRBV20-1 and TRBJ2-5; a possible D gene is TRBD2 (6 bases). The CDR3 runs 11 residues. Per the germline V gene, CDR1 is DFQATT and CDR2 is SNEGSKA (reference sequence). Trimming pared 6 bases from V and 5 bases from J, leaving 10 bases between. CDR3 sequence (DNA): TGCAGTGCCGCTCTAGCGGAGACCCAGTACTTC. Translation gives CSAALAETQYF.

The chain couples TRBV5-1 to TRBJ2-3, with D unclear. Trimming took off 3 bases at V and 6 bases at J, with 14 bases between the two ends. Germline V gene lookup returns CDR1 SGHRS and CDR2 YFSETQ. The CDR3 covers 14 residues. CDR3 residues: CASSSADRRDTQYF. Written as DNA, the CDR3 is TGCGCCAGCAGCTCGGCCGATAGGCGGGATACGCAGTATTTT.

This clone came up once. The chain carries TRBV4-2 and TRBJ1-6; TRBD1 agrees at 7 bases. The V and J ends lost 2 bases and 1 base, in that order; junction bases with no gene match: 5. Germline V gene data show CDR1 as LGHNA and CDR2 as YNFKEQ. The CDR3 runs to 17 residues. In DNA, the CDR3 is TGTGCCAGCAGCCAACAAACAGGGGTTTCCTATAATTCACCCCTCCACTTT. Its protein product is CASSQQTGVSYNSPLHF.

The chain couples TRBV24-1 to TRBJ2-1, with 8 bases aligning to TRBD2. The CDR3 contains 15 residues. With 5 bases clipped from V and 0 bases from J, the junction kept 2 bases outside the gene matches. Germline assignment: CDR1 KGHDR and CDR2 SFDVKD. CDR3 sequence: CATSGGTSSYNEQFF. The CDR3 DNA reads as TGTGCCACCAGTGGTGGGACTAGCTCCTACAATGAGCAGTTCTTC.